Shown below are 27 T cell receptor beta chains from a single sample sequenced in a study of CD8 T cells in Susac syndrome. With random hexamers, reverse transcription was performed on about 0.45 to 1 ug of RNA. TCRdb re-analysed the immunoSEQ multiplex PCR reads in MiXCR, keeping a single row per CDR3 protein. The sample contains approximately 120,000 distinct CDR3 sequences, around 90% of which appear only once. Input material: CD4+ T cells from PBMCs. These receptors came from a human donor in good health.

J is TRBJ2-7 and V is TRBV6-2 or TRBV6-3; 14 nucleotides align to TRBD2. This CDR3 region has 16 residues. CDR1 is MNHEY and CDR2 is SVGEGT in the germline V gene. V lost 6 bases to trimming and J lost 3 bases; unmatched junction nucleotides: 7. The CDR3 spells CASRLGLAGVIYEQYF. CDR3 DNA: TGTGCCAGCAGGCTGGGACTAGCGGGAGTCATCTACGAGCAGTACTTC.

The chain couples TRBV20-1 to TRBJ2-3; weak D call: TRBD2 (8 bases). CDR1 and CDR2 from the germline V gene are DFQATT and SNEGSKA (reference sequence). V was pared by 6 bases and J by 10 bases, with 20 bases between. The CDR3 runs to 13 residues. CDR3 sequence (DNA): TGCAGTGCCCAACTAGCGGAGCAGGGGGCGCAGTATTTT. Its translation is CSAQLAEQGAQYF.

In DNA, the CDR3 is TGCGCCAGCAGTCTAAGCCCAGGGGGCGCGCAGGAGACCCAGTACTTC. Translating it yields CASSLSPGGAQETQYF. The chain joins TRBV23-1 to TRBJ2-5, with TRBD1 matching 8 bases. TRBV23-1 is assigned to the ORF class and has an uncertain function. The CDR3 spans 16 residues. The junction had 12 bases not matched to a gene; V was cut back by 4 bases and J by 5 bases.

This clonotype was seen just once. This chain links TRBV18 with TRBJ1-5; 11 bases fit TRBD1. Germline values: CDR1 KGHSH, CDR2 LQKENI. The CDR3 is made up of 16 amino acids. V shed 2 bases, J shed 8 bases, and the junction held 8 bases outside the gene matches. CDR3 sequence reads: CASSPTGQGAMEPQHF. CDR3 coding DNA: TGTGCCAGCTCACCAACTGGACAGGGGGCCATGGAGCCCCAGCATTTT. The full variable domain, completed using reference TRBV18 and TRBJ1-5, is NAGVMQNPRHLVRRRGQEARLRCSPMKGHSHVYWYRQLPEEGLKFMVYLQKENIIDESGMPKERFSAEFPKEGPSILRIQQVVRGDSAAYFCASSPTGQGAMEPQHFGDGTRLSIL.

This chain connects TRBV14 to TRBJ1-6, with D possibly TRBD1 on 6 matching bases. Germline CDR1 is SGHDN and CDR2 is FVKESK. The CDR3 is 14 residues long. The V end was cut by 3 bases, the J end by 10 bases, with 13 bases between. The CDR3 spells CASSHFRTDSPLHF. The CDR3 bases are TGTGCCAGCAGCCATTTTCGGACAGACTCACCCCTCCACTTT.

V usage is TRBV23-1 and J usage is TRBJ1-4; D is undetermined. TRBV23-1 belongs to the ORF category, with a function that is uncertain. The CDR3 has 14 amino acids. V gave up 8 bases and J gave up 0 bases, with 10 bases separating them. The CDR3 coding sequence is TGCGCCAGCGGGAGGGCAGCAACTAATGAAAAACTGTTTTTT. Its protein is CASGRAATNEKLFF.

CDR3 loop: CASSLRYTQYF. The CDR3 DNA sequence: TGTGCCAGCAGTTTGCGATATACGCAGTATTTT. This chain connects TRBV28 to TRBJ2-3; D uncertain. Germline V gene sequence: CDR1 MDHEN, CDR2 SYDVKM. The CDR3 covers 11 residues. V shed 3 bases and J shed 7 bases, with 5 bases lying between them. Variable domain in full (rest from reference TRBV28 and TRBJ2-3): DVKVTQSSRYLVKRTGEKVFLECVQDMDHENMFWYRQDPGLGLRLIYFSYDVKMKEKGDIPEGYSVSREKKERFSLILESASTNQTSMYLCASSLRYTQYFGPGTRLTVL.

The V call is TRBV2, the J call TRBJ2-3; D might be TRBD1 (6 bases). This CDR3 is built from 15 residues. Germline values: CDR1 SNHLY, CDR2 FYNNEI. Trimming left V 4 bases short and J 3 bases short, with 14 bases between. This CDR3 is CASSAGAGKTDTQYF. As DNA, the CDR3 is TGTGCCAGCAGTGCAGGGGCAGGGAAAACAGATACGCAGTATTTT.

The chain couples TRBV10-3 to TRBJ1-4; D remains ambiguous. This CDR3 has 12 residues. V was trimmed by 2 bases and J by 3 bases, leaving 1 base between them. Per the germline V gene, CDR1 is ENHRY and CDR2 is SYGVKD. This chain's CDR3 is CAISEPNEKLFF. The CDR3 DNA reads TGTGCCATCAGTGAGCCTAATGAAAAACTGTTTTTT.

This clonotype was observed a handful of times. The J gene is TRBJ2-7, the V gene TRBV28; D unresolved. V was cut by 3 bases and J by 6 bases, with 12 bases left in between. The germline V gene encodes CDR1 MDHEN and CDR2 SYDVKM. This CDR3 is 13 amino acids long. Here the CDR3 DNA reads TGTGCCAGCAGTTTGTCCCCCTCTGTCGAGCAGTACTTC. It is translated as CASSLSPSVEQYF.

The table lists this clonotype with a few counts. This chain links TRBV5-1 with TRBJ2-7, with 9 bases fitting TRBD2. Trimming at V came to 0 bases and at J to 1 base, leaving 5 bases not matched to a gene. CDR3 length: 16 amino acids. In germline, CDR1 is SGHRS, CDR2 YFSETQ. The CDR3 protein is CASSLAAGGMSYEQYF. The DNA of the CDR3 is TGCGCCAGCAGCTTGGCGGCGGGAGGGATGTCCTACGAGCAGTACTTC.

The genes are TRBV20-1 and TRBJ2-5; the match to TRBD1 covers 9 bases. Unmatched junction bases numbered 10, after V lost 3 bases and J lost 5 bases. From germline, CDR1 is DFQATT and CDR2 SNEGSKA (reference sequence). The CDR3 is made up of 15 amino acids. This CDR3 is CSASGATGGGETQYF. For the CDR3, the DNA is TGCAGTGCTAGCGGGGCTACAGGGGGCGGGGAGACCCAGTACTTC.

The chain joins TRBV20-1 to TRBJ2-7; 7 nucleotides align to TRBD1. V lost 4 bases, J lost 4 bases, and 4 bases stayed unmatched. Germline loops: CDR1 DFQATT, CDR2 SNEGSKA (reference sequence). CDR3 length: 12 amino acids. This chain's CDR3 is CSATDRAYEQYF. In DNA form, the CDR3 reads TGCAGTGCTACCGACAGGGCGTACGAGCAGTACTTC.

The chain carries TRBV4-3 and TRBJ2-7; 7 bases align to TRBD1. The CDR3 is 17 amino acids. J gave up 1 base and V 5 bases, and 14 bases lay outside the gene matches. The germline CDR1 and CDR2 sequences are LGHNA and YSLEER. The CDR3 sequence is CASSTMLGGETSYEQYF. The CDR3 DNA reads TGCGCCAGCAGCACTATGTTAGGGGGCGAGACGTCCTACGAGCAGTACTTC.

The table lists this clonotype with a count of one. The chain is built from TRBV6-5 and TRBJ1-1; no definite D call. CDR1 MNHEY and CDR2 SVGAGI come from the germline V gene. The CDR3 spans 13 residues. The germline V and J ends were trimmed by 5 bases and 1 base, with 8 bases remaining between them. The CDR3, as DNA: TGTGCCAGCAGTCCCGGGTGGAACACTGAAGCTTTCTTT. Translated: CASSPGWNTEAFF.

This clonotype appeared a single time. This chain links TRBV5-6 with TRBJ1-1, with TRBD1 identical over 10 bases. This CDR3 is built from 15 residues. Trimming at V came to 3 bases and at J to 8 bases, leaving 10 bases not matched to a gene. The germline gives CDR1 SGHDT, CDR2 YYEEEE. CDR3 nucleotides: TGTGCCAGCAGCTATGATCCCGGGACAGGGGCCGAAGCTTTCTTT. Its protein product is CASSYDPGTGAEAFF.

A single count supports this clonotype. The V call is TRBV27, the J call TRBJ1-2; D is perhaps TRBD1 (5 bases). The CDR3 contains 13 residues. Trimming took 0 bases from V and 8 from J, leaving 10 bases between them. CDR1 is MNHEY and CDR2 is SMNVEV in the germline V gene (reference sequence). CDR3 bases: TGTGCCAGCAGTTTATCGGGGGAGCGGGGCTACACCTTC. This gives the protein CASSLSGERGYTF.

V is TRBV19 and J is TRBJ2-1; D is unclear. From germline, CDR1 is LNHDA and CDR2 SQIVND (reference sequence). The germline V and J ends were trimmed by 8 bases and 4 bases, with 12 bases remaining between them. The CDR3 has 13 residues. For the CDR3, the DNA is TGTGCCAGTGGGCGGACGCCGTACAATGAGCAGTTCTTC. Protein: CASGRTPYNEQFF.

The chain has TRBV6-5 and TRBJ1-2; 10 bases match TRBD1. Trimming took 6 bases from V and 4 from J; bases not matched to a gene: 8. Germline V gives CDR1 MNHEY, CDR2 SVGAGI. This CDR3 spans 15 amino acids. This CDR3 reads CASSPTGQGLYGYTF. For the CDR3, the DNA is TGTGCCAGCAGCCCAACGGGACAGGGGCTCTATGGCTACACCTTC.

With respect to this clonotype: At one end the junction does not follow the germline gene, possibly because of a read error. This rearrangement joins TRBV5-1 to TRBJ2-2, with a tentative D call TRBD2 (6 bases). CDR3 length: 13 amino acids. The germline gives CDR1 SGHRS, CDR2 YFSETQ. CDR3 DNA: TGTGCCAGCAGTTTGGAGGGCACCGGGGAGCTGTTTTTT. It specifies CASSLEGTGELFF. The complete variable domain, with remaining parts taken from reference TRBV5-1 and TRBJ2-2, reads KAGVTQTPRYLIKTRGQQVTLSCSPISGHRSVSWYQQTPGQGLQFLFEYFSETQRNKGNFPGRFSGRQFSNSRSEMNVSTLELGDSALYLCASSLEGTGELFFGEGSRLTVL.

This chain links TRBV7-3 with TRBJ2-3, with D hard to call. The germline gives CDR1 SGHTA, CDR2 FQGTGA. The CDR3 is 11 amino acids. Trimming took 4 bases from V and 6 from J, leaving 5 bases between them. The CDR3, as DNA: TGTGCCAGCAGCTACTCCGATACGCAGTATTTT. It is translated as CASSYSDTQYF.

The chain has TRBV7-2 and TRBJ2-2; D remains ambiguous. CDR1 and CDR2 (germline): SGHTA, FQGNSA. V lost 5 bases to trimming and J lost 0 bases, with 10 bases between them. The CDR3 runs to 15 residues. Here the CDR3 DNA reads TGTGCCAGCAGCCGGACGGCAGCGAACACCGGGGAGCTGTTTTTT. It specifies CASSRTAANTGELFF.

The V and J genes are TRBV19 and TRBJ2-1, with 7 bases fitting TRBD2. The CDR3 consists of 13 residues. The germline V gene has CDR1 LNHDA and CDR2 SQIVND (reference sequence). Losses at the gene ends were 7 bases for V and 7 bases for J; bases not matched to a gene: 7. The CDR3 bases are TGTGCCAGTAACGCGGCGGGAGTAAATGAGCAGTTCTTC. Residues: CASNAAGVNEQFF.

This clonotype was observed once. CDR3 residues: CASSPGTGGGYTF. DNA for the CDR3: TGCGCCAGCAGCCCAGGGACAGGAGGTGGCTACACCTTC. V gene TRBV5-1 combines with J gene TRBJ1-2; 8 nucleotides line up with TRBD1. CDR1 SGHRS and CDR2 YFSETQ come from the germline V gene. The CDR3 sequence is 13 residues long. V gave up 4 bases and J gave up 7 bases; unmatched junction bases: 6.

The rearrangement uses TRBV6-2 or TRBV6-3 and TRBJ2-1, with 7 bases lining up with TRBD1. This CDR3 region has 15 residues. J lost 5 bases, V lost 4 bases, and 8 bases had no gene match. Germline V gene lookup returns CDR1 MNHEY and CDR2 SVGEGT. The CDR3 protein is CASSSRGQWDNEQFF. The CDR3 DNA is TGTGCCAGCAGTTCGAGGGGGCAGTGGGACAATGAGCAGTTCTTC.

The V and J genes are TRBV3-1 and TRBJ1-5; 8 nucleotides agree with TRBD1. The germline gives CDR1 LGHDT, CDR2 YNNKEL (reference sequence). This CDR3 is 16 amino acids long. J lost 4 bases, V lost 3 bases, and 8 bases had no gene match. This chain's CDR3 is CASSHSGQGPNQPQHF. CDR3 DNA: TGTGCCAGCAGCCATTCCGGACAGGGTCCGAATCAGCCCCAGCATTTT.

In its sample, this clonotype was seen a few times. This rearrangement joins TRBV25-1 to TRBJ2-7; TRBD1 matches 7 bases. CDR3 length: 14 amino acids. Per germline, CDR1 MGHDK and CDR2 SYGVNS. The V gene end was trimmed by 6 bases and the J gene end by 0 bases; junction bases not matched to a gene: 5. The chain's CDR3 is CASSPGQTSYEQYF. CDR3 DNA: TGTGCCAGCAGCCCGGGACAGACCTCCTACGAGCAGTACTTC.